In its sample, the clone carrying this T cell receptor beta chain was seen a few times. Its antigen is undetermined. Germline CDR1 SGHRS, CDR2 YFSETQ. The ends were cut back, 5 bases at V and 0 bases at J, with 18 bases in the middle. This CDR3 has 16 amino acids. Data came from immunoSEQ multiplex PCR; TCRdb stores just in-frame clones and leaves some out. The sample yields roughly 82,000 clones, approximately 84% seen once. The sample belongs to a study of T cell responses to AZD1222 COVID-19 vaccine. On the study more broadly: Recipients boosted at about 4 weeks or about 12 weeks are pooled.

General observations from the study: Just a handful of people given AZD1222 tested seropositive at baseline. Spike-wide vaccine-associated CD4 TCRs dominated at 160-218 and 743-854.

The chain carries TRBV5-1 and TRBJ2-7; TRBD1 is a possible D gene (6 bases). This receptor was taken from an adult in good health. The sample here was peripheral blood, taken on day 0 of AZD1222 vaccination. CDR3 sequence: CASSPEGGGFSYEQYF. The CDR3 bases are TGCGCCAGCAGTCCTGAAGGGGGTGGGTTCTCCTACGAGCAGTACTTC. The entire variable domain, with the rest obtained from reference TRBV5-1 and TRBJ2-7, is as follows: KAGVTQTPRYLIKTRGQQVTLSCSPISGHRSVSWYQQTPGQGLQFLFEYFSETQRNKGNFPGRFSGRQFSNSRSEMNVSTLELGDSALYLCASSPEGGGFSYEQYFGPGTRLTVT.